This record concerns one T cell receptor beta chain sequence. Its antigen is not known. This record comes from a study of graft-versus-host responses after intestinal transplantation. V was pared by 1 base and J by 4 bases, with 16 bases between. The CDR3 consists of 16 residues. Germline V gives CDR1 SGHTA, CDR2 FQGNSA. Study results and caveats: GvH clones surfaced in recipient marrow, some emerging earlier in ileum or blood.

TCRdb keeps only in-frame clones here, not all; method: immunoSEQ multiplex PCR. The sample yields about 120,000 clones, about 93% seen once. The sequence was obtained from a human donor who received an intestinal transplant. The input for sequencing was unstimulated CD4+ T cells sorted from spleen or lymph node cells, taken before intestinal transplant. The V gene is TRBV7-2, the J gene TRBJ1-2; no firm D call. CDR3 loop: CASSLDGFPGVYGYTF. The CDR3 nucleotides read TGTGCCAGCAGCTTAGATGGATTTCCCGGGGTCTATGGCTACACCTTC.